This T cell receptor (beta chain) was identified in a study of blood T cell repertoires in COVID-19 (dated by TCRdb to 2019 to 2021). Background on the whole study: The collaborator samples originated in the United States, Italy and Spain and spanned the acute and convalescent phases of COVID-19. The prospective study material was composed of cDNA or gDNA derived from T cells, B-cell-depleted T cells, or PBMCs. Subjects who had been exposed to COVID-19, were actively infected with it, or had recovered from it provided the deeply sampled blood TCRbeta repertoires that made up the dataset. The repertoires were released in a freely available public database meant as a resource for research on the immune response to SARS-CoV-2. Samples came from the ongoing ImmuneRACE study (first 160 participants) plus 1,254 subjects from 6 global collaborators. The sample metadata nearly always contained a de-identified subject ID, COVID-19 status, age in years and sex. Where available, HLA class I and class II types were obtained from metadata supplied by the sample provider rather than from assay-based typing.

The full study reports these points: The amount of clinical and demographic metadata varied by source and participant and was provided uncurated.

To note about this clone: What this receptor recognizes is not known. Within one base of it there is no much larger clone, and no base qualities were kept.

The collaborating institutions used their own protocols to collect whole blood in K2EDTA tubes. For TCRbeta analysis, collaborators shipped samples in one of three forms: frozen whole blood, isolated PBMCs, or DNA extracted from either of those sample types. TCRbeta CDR3 regions were amplified from genomic DNA using the immunoSEQ Assay, a bias-controlled multiplex PCR. On the study's bioinformatics: The number of nucleated cells in each sample was estimated by amplification of reference gene primers within the assay. Sequence reads were collapsed and filtered to measure the absolute abundance of every unique TCRbeta CDR3 rearrangement. Productive Simpson clonality was computed per sample as the square root of Simpson's diversity index over productive rearrangements. As stored in TCRdb, this immuneACCESS dataset retains in-frame rearrangements with V and J assigned. A fraction of the clones does not appear; measured against another copy, unresolved V genes explain less than half of the discrepancy, and the remainder lacks a known reason. V and J calls and clone size follow that table, whereas D and trimming were derived from the DNA. Within this sample are hundreds of thousands of clones, with around 85% of them counted one time only. Jointly, the top ten make up 3% to 4% of the sample.

The CDR3, from cysteine to phenylalanine, totals 11 residues. Just the 33-base CDR3 DNA is kept, in frame starting at base 1. CDR1 and CDR2 are drawn from the germline V gene: ENHRY, SYGVKD. V lost 11 bases and J lost 3 bases; the stretch between them is 8 bases long. The chain is encoded by TRBV10-3 joined to TRBJ1-5, with the D gene call left open. Material for sequencing was peripheral blood. The clonotype was recovered from a woman aged 18-29 years with acute or convalescent COVID-19. The DNA sequence is TGTGCCGCCGGTTTCAATCAGCCCCAGCATTTT. Its protein is CAAGFNQPQHF.